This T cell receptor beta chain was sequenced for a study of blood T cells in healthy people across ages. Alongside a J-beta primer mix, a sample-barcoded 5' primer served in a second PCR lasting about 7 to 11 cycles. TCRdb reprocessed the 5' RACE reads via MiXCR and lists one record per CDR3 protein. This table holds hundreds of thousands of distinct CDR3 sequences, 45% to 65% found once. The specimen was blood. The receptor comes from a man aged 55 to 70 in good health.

CDR3 sequence reads: CSAPGQRTDTQYF. The CDR3 DNA is TGCAGTGCTCCGGGACAGCGCACAGATACGCAGTATTTT. V usage is TRBV20-1 and J usage is TRBJ2-3, with 7 bases fitting TRBD1. V gave up 5 bases and J gave up 1 base; unmatched junction bases: 3. Germline V gene lookup returns CDR1 DFQATT and CDR2 SNEGSKA (reference sequence). This CDR3 is built from 13 residues.